This passage covers 29 T cell receptor beta chains from one sample sequenced in a study of response to subunit inactivated influenza vaccine. TCRdb re-analysed the RT-PCR reads in MiXCR, keeping a single row per CDR3 protein. The sample shows over 650,000 distinct CDR3 sequences, less than 20% of them seen only once. The material sequenced was PBMCs from blood, taken roughly 5 days after vaccination. Receptor source: a man aged 45-65 years who received an inactivated influenza vaccine.

V and J are TRBV5-1 and TRBJ2-3; D is uncertain. Germline V lookup: CDR1 SGHRS, CDR2 YFSETQ. CDR3 length: 15 residues. V was cut by 0 bases and J by 2 bases, with 10 bases left in between. In DNA form, the CDR3 reads TGCGCCAGCAGCTTGGATGGCCAATTCACAGATACGCAGTATTTT. Its protein product is CASSLDGQFTDTQYF.

A few counts support this clonotype. The J gene is TRBJ1-2, the V gene TRBV6-1; D may be TRBD1 (5 bases). V lost 6 bases, J lost 5 bases, and 13 bases lay in between. There are 13 residues in the CDR3. Per the germline V gene, CDR1 is MNHNS and CDR2 is SASEGT. CDR3 coding DNA: TGTGCCAGCAGCCAGGGAATTGGATATGGCTACACCTTC. Amino acids: CASSQGIGYGYTF.

This clonotype was observed many times. The V and J genes are TRBV12-3 or TRBV12-4 and TRBJ2-7; D is possibly TRBD2 (6 bases). The V end was cut by 2 bases, the J end by 0 bases, with 14 bases between. The CDR3 contains 16 residues. The CDR3 nucleotides read TGTGCCAGCAGTTTACATTTGCGGGGAAGCTCCTACGAGCAGTACTTC. This gives the protein CASSLHLRGSSYEQYF.

This clonotype was seen repeatedly, ten times or more. The chain has TRBV7-2 and TRBJ2-6, with D unclear. V was cut by 5 bases and J by 0 bases, with 14 bases left in between. The CDR3 consists of 17 residues. CDR1 and CDR2 (germline): SGHTA, FQGNSA. CDR3 DNA sequence: TGTGCCAGCAGCCCTTTTCACAGACTCTCTGGGGCCAACGTCCTGACTTTC. It specifies CASSPFHRLSGANVLTF.

This clonotype was found a few times. This rearrangement joins TRBV7-3 to TRBJ2-1; 9 bases are a match to TRBD2. Looked up from germline, CDR1 is SGHTA and CDR2 is FQGTGA. The CDR3 runs to 17 residues. J lost 0 bases, V lost 1 base, and 4 bases had no gene match. CDR3 nucleotide sequence: TGTGCCAGCAGCTTAATAGGTAGCGGGAGCTCCTACAATGAGCAGTTCTTC. Translation gives CASSLIGSGSSYNEQFF.

This clonotype has only a few counts. V usage is TRBV20-1 and J usage is TRBJ1-1; 8 nucleotides align to TRBD1. V shed 0 bases, J shed 9 bases, and the junction held 6 bases outside the gene matches. This CDR3 has 13 residues. Germline V CDR1 and CDR2: DFQATT, SNEGSKA (reference sequence). DNA for the CDR3: TGCAGTGCTAGAGAACCGGACAGGGAAAAAGCTTTCTTT. Its protein product is CSAREPDREKAFF.

The CDR3 bases are TGTGCCAGCAGTTACTCGAAATCCTGGGAGCAGTACTTC. The encoded protein is CASSYSKSWEQYF. The gene calls are TRBV6-6 and TRBJ2-7; D remains unclear. The length of the CDR3 is 13 residues. The V end was cut by 0 bases, the J end by 7 bases, with 10 bases between. CDR1 MNHNY and CDR2 SVGAGI come from the germline V gene (reference sequence).

This clonotype appeared many times. The V gene is TRBV6-1, the J gene TRBJ1-5; TRBD1 is a possible D gene (6 bases). Germline CDR1 MNHNS, CDR2 SASEGT. The CDR3 runs 15 residues. V lost 7 bases and J lost 2, with 15 bases in between. The CDR3 nucleotides are TGTGCCAGCAAACCAAACCCAGGGGGCAATCAGCCCCAGCATTTT. It yields the protein CASKPNPGGNQPQHF.

The chain links TRBV4-1 to TRBJ2-3, with D perhaps assigned TRBD1 or TRBD2 (5 bases each). The germline CDR1 and CDR2 sequences are MGHRA and YSYEKL. V was cut by 0 bases and J by 0 bases, with 7 bases left in between. The CDR3 has 15 amino acids. The CDR3: CASSQEGVSTDTQYF. Here the CDR3 DNA reads TGCGCCAGCAGCCAAGAGGGGGTTAGCACAGATACGCAGTATTTT.

The J gene is TRBJ2-3, the V gene TRBV11-2; tentatively, D is TRBD2 (6 bases). The V and J ends lost 6 bases and 2 bases respectively, with 15 bases between them. Germline lookup yields CDR1 SGHAT and CDR2 FQNNGV. The CDR3 has 15 residues. The CDR3 sequence is CASRKVGGATDTQYF. The CDR3 DNA sequence: TGTGCCAGCAGGAAGGTGGGCGGGGCCACAGATACGCAGTATTTT. Variable domain in full (rest from reference TRBV11-2 and TRBJ2-3): EAGVAQSPRYKIIEKRQSVAFWCNPISGHATLYWYQQILGQGPKLLIQFQNNGVVDDSQLPKDRFSAERLKGVDSTLKIQPAKLEDSAVYLCASRKVGGATDTQYFGPGTRLTVL.

This chain links TRBV6-5 with TRBJ2-7; D gene uncertain. This CDR3 contains 17 residues. Germline values: CDR1 MNHEY, CDR2 SVGAGI. V was shortened by 0 bases and J by 1 base, with 16 bases between the two germline ends. The CDR3 bases are TGTGCCAGCAGTTACTCCGGCACAGCACCCGCTTCCTACGAGCAGTACTTC. It encodes CASSYSGTAPASYEQYF.

This clonotype showed up just a few times. The genes are TRBV2 and TRBJ2-1, with 9 bases matching TRBD2. Germline V gene sequence: CDR1 SNHLY, CDR2 FYNNEI. Germline trimming cut 2 bases from V and 8 bases from J; bases unmatched to any gene: 10. This CDR3 contains 16 residues. CDR3 coding DNA: TGTGCCAGCAGTGAATCTCCTGGACTAGCGCCGGATGAGCAGTTCTTC. Its protein is CASSESPGLAPDEQFF.

Turning to this clonotype: A read error may explain this, as a much larger clone is one base away. The J gene is TRBJ2-2, the V gene TRBV5-1, with D uncertain. The CDR3 spans 14 residues. Trimming took 4 bases from V and 4 from J, leaving 11 bases between them. The germline CDR1 and CDR2 sequences are SGHRS and YFSETQ. CDR3 residues: CASSLRSATGELFF. Written as DNA, the CDR3 is TGCGCCAGCAGCCTTCGGTCAGCCACCGGGGAGCTGTTTTTT.

The V gene is TRBV5-1, the J gene TRBJ2-2; no clear D. In germline, CDR1 is SGHRS, CDR2 YFSETQ. The CDR3 has 13 residues. Trimming removed 3 bases at V and 7 bases at J, with 10 bases between. CDR3 protein: CASSSLMGGELFF. CDR3 bases: TGCGCCAGCAGCTCTCTTATGGGCGGGGAGCTGTTTTTT.

V and J are TRBV11-1 and TRBJ2-7, with D possibly being TRBD1 (5 bases). There are 15 residues in the CDR3. Germline V lookup: CDR1 SGHAT, CDR2 FQDESV (reference sequence). V was trimmed by 2 bases and J by 3 bases, leaving 14 bases between them. This CDR3 is CASSLSDSADYEQYF. Written as DNA, the CDR3 is TGTGCCAGCAGCTTATCAGACAGTGCCGACTACGAGCAGTACTTC.

This clonotype was seen a few times. The V gene is TRBV7-2, the J gene TRBJ1-1; weak D call: TRBD1 (5 bases). The CDR3 is made up of 15 amino acids. The germline V gene encodes CDR1 SGHTA and CDR2 FQGNSA. Trimming removed 3 bases at V and 3 bases at J, with 14 bases between. CDR3 DNA: TGTGCCAGCAGCTTCGACAGCACGCGGGACACTGAAGCTTTCTTT. It yields the protein CASSFDSTRDTEAFF.

This chain links TRBV15 with TRBJ2-3; TRBD2 aligns across 10 bases. The V gene's germline CDR1 is LNHNV and CDR2 YYDKDF (reference sequence). The V and J ends lost 0 bases and 2 bases, in that order; junction bases with no gene match: 8. The CDR3 consists of 18 residues. The CDR3 here is CATSRESGLAESTDTQYF. CDR3 coding DNA: TGTGCCACCAGCAGAGAGTCCGGACTAGCGGAATCCACAGATACGCAGTATTTT.

There are a few counts of this clonotype. The chain carries TRBV20-1 and TRBJ2-7; D uncertain. This CDR3 has 14 amino acids. Germline loops: CDR1 DFQATT, CDR2 SNEGSKA (reference sequence). The ends were cut back, 4 bases at V and 0 bases at J, with 13 bases in the middle. The CDR3 loop reads CSAKGLVPSYEQYF. CDR3 nucleotides: TGCAGTGCTAAAGGTCTGGTCCCCTCCTACGAGCAGTACTTC.

The CDR3 here is CASSLRGAAGELFF. CDR3 bases: TGTGCCAGCAGCTTAAGAGGGGCCGCCGGGGAGCTGTTTTTT. The V gene is TRBV7-9, the J gene TRBJ2-2; D is possibly TRBD1 or TRBD2 (5 bases each). Trimming shortened V by 2 bases and J by 6 bases, and 10 bases separated the two germline ends. CDR1 and CDR2 from the germline V gene are SEHNR and FQNEAQ (reference sequence). The CDR3 loop spans 14 amino acids.

This clonotype was detected only a few times. The junction does not match germline at one end; this may be a read error. V and J are TRBV29-1 and TRBJ2-5; 7 bases line up with TRBD2. The CDR3 sequence is 13 residues long. The germline CDR1 and CDR2 sequences are SQVTM and ANQGSEA. DNA of the CDR3: TGCAGCTTTGAAGGGCGGGGGTGGGAGACCCAGTACTTC. Translating gives CSFEGRGWETQYF.

This clonotype appeared many times. V gene TRBV6-1 combines with J gene TRBJ2-2; D possibly corresponds to TRBD2 (6 bases). This CDR3 is 15 amino acids long. CDR1 and CDR2 from the germline V gene are MNHNS and SASEGT. V dropped 5 bases and J dropped 1 base, with 11 bases sitting between them. Written as DNA, the CDR3 is TGTGCCAGCAGTATGTGGGGGGAGAACACCGGGGAGCTGTTTTTT. It encodes CASSMWGENTGELFF.

This chain joins TRBV5-1 and TRBJ2-1; maybe TRBD2 (6 bases). CDR1 and CDR2 from the germline V gene are SGHRS and YFSETQ. The CDR3 is 16 residues long. V dropped 0 bases and J dropped 5 bases, with 15 bases sitting between them. The CDR3 nucleotides read TGCGCCAGCAGCTTGGCCACGGTTCGGGGGAACAATGAGCAGTTCTTC. This codes for CASSLATVRGNNEQFF.

This clonotype is a singleton in its sample. The chain joins TRBV9 to TRBJ2-1; no reliable D call. Trimming removed 1 base at V and 9 bases at J, with 8 bases between. The CDR3 has 12 residues. CDR1 and CDR2 from the germline V gene are SGDLS and YYNGEE. DNA for the CDR3: TGTGCCAGCAGCGTAAAGCTGGGTGAGCAGTTCTTC. This sequence encodes CASSVKLGEQFF.

This clonotype showed up many times. This sequence joins TRBV4-3 and TRBJ1-6; D gene ambiguous. Trimming cost V 10 bases and J 11 bases, with 15 bases left between them. CDR1 is LGHNA, CDR2 YSLEER, per germline. The CDR3 is 12 amino acids. CDR3 residues: CATLIGPPPLHF. Written as DNA, the CDR3 is TGCGCCACCTTGATCGGACCGCCACCCCTCCACTTT.

The chain recombines TRBV27 with TRBJ2-1; tentatively, D is TRBD2 (5 bases). Trimming stripped 4 bases from V and 12 bases from J, with 19 bases between. The CDR3 sequence is 14 residues long. Germline V CDR1 and CDR2: MNHEY, SMNVEV (reference sequence). CDR3 region: CASSSPGLSIRQFF. In DNA form, the CDR3 reads TGTGCCAGCAGTTCCCCAGGACTGTCGATACGGCAGTTCTTC.

CDR3 DNA: TGTGCCAGCAGTTCCTGGGGCCTATCCTACAATGAGCAGTTCTTC. Translation: CASSSWGLSYNEQFF. The chain couples TRBV27 to TRBJ2-1; D is perhaps TRBD1 (5 bases). The CDR3 spans 15 residues. V was cut by 4 bases and J by 1 base, with 11 bases left in between. CDR1 is MNHEY, CDR2 SMNVEV, per germline (reference sequence).

The table lists this clonotype with a few counts. The chain couples TRBV10-3 to TRBJ2-1; 8 bases map to TRBD2. Germline-derived CDR1 and CDR2 are ENHRY and SYGVKD. V lost 4 bases, J lost 6 bases, and 8 bases stayed unmatched. The CDR3 extends over 15 amino acids. CDR3 nucleotides: TGTGCCATCAGTGTTCAGGCGAGCGGGAGCAATGAGCAGTTCTTC. Protein sequence: CAISVQASGSNEQFF.

A few counts support this clonotype. The chain links TRBV7-2 to TRBJ2-2; D not certain. CDR1 and CDR2 (germline): SGHTA, FQGNSA. CDR3 length: 14 residues. Trimming stripped 2 bases from V and 5 bases from J, with 9 bases between. In DNA form, the CDR3 reads TGTGCCAGCAGCTTATCGTCATATACCGGGGAGCTGTTTTTT. It specifies CASSLSSYTGELFF.

This clonotype was counted between two and nine times. This chain joins TRBV7-2 and TRBJ1-1; D is possibly TRBD1 (5 bases). In germline, CDR1 is SGHTA, CDR2 FQGNSA. The CDR3 is 12 amino acids. V gave up 5 bases and J gave up 7 bases, with 11 bases separating them. The CDR3 nucleotides are TGTGCCAGCAGCCGGGGACGACATGAAGCTTTCTTT. Translation gives CASSRGRHEAFF.